Included here is one T cell receptor beta chain sequence, with context. Its antigen is still unknown. The sample comes from a study of somatic mutations in cytotoxic T cells in rheumatoid arthritis. Overall study: A subset of V beta antibody-stained T-cell populations was isolated by flow sorting, reaching nearly 100% purity, and this subset included V beta1+ cells that went on to TCRB sequencing. Regarding the study as a whole: For patients with rheumatoid arthritis, CD8+ clonality went up with age, while healthy controls showed no such change. Age-matched healthy controls and rheumatoid arthritis patients had CD8+ T-cell clonality that did not differ significantly. Over 20% of CD8+ cells belonged to the largest CD8+ clone in about an eighth of the roughly 60 patients.

This table comes from immunoSEQ multiplex PCR, and its TCRdb copy is limited to in-frame clones, with some not included. The sample has more than 6,500 clones; roughly 70% are singletons. V lost 5 bases and J lost 7, with 12 bases in between. The CDR3 is 14 residues long. Germline CDR1 is PRHDT and CDR2 is FYEKMQ (reference sequence). The genes are TRBV13 and TRBJ1-6; a weak D match, TRBD1 (6 bases). Sample: CD8+ T cells sorted from blood. The receptor was derived from a man aged 35-49 years in good health. CDR3 nucleotides: TGTGCCAGCAGCACCGACAGGAGCAATTCACCCCTCCACTTT. Protein product: CASSTDRSNSPLHF.